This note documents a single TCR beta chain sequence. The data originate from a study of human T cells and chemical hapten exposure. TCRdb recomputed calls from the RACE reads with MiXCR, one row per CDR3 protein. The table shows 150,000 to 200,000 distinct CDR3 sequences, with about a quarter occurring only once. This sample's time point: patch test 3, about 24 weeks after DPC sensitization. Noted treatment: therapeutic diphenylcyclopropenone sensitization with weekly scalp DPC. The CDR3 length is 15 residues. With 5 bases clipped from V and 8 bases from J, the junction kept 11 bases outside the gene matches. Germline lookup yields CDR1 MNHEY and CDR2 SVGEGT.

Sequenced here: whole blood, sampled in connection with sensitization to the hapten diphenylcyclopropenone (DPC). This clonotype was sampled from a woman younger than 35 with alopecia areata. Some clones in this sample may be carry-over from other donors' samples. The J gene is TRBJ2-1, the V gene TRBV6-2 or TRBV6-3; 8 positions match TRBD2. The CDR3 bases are TGTGCCAGCAGTCCCGGACTAGCCTGGGAGGATGAGCAGTTCTTC. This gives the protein CASSPGLAWEDEQFF.